This T cell receptor (beta chain) was identified in a study of blood T cell repertoires in COVID-19 (dated by TCRdb to between 2020 and 2021). Regarding the study in general: Collaborator samples came from the United States, Italy and Spain and covered acute and convalescent phases of COVID-19. The material from the prospective study consisted of cDNA or gDNA derived from T cells, B-cell-depleted T cells, or PBMCs. Subjects who had been exposed to COVID-19, were actively infected with it, or had recovered from it provided the deeply sampled blood TCRbeta repertoires that made up the dataset. The repertoires were released in a freely available public database intended as a resource for research on the immune response to SARS-CoV-2. The samples were drawn from the first 160 participants of the ongoing ImmuneRACE study and from 1,254 subjects provided by 6 global collaborators. Nearly every sample came with metadata listing a de-identified subject ID, COVID-19 status, age in years and sex. Where available, HLA class I and class II types were taken from metadata supplied by the sample provider and were not determined by assay-based typing. What the authors observed across the whole study: How much clinical and demographic metadata was included differed by source and by participant, and the metadata was provided uncurated.

Spanning cysteine to phenylalanine, the CDR3 consists of 16 amino acids. The read is trimmed to its CDR3 DNA, 48 bases read in frame from base 1. The germline V gene (reference sequence) specifies MNHEY as CDR1 and SMNVEV as CDR2. Clipping removes 5 bases from V and 5 bases from J, with 11 as the unmatched junction base count. Each collaborating institution followed its own protocols to collect whole blood in K2EDTA tubes. Collaborator samples were shipped for TCRbeta analysis as frozen whole blood, isolated PBMCs, or DNA extracted from either sample type. This clone has only a few counts. The target of this receptor is not known. No quality values exist for individual bases; no much larger clone is one base distant. TCRbeta CDR3 regions were amplified from genomic DNA using the immunoSEQ Assay, a bias-controlled multiplex PCR. For the original study's pipeline: Nucleated cell counts per sample were estimated from amplification of reference gene primers within the assay. To quantify the absolute abundance of each unique TCRbeta CDR3 rearrangement, sequence reads were collapsed and filtered. Productive Simpson clonality was computed per sample as the square root of Simpson's diversity index over productive rearrangements. The table comes from immuneACCESS by way of TCRdb, which keeps in-frame sequences with V and J called. Part of the clones is missing from these tables; in studies checked, under half for an unresolved V gene and the rest for unknown reasons. V and J calls plus clone size are reproduced from that table; the DNA served to infer D and trimming. This sample holds about 220,000 clones; around 80% were observed only once. The ten biggest clones cover about 7.2% of the sample.

Sequencing was done on a sample of peripheral blood. The chain is assembled from TRBV27 and TRBJ1-4, and TRBD1 matches 7 of the central bases. This TCR was recovered from a woman in her 70s with acute or convalescent COVID-19. CDR3 region: CASSLTRGRGNEKLFF. The DNA sequence is TGTGCCAGCAGTCTAACGAGGGGGCGCGGAAATGAAAAACTGTTTTTT.